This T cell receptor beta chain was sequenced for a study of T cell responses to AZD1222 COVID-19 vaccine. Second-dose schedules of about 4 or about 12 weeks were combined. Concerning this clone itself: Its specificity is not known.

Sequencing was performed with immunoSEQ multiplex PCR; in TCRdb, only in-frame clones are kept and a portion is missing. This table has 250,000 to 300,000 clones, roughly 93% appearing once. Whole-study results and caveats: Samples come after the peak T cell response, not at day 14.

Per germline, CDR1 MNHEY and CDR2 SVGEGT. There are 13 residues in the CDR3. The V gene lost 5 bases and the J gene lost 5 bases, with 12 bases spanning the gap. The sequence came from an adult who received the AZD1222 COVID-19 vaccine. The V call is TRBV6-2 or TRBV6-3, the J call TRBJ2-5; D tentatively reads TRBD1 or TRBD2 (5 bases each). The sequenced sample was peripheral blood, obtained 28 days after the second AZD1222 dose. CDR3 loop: CASSVLEGETQYF. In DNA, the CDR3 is TGTGCCAGCAGTGTACTCGAGGGGGAGACCCAGTACTTC.